These 28 T cell receptor beta chains were all obtained from the same sample, sequenced in a study of identical twins. TCRdb used MiXCR to reprocess the 5' RACE reads, holding one entry per CDR3 protein. The data contain about 200,000 distinct CDR3 sequences, roughly 9.4% of them seen just once; the ten biggest clones take up 5.1%. Sequences were obtained from memory (CD45RO+) T cells sorted from blood. The receptors originated from a woman younger than 35 in good health.

The rearrangement joins TRBV6-1 to TRBJ2-5, with 8 bases lining up with TRBD2. The CDR3 has 14 amino acids. Germline trimming cut 5 bases from V and 5 bases from J; bases unmatched to any gene: 7. Germline assignment: CDR1 MNHNS and CDR2 SASEGT. CDR3 DNA: TGTGCCAGCAGTACACCGGGAGGGTCTGAGACCCAGTACTTC. It translates to CASSTPGGSETQYF.

This clonotype occurred many times. J is TRBJ2-1 and V is TRBV11-2; 13 bases match TRBD2. The CDR3 spans 16 residues. CDR1 is SGHAT, CDR2 FQNNGV, per germline. J gave up 7 bases and V 5 bases, and 8 bases lay outside the gene matches. The CDR3 sequence: CASSPLGTSGKNEQFF. The CDR3 DNA follows: TGTGCCAGCAGCCCCCTCGGGACTAGCGGGAAAAATGAGCAGTTCTTC.

Many counts were recorded for this clonotype. The V and J genes are TRBV20-1 and TRBJ2-7; 11 nucleotides match TRBD2. The J segment lost 2 bases and the V segment lost 3 bases, leaving 6 bases of the junction unmatched. The germline CDR1 and CDR2 sequences are DFQATT and SNEGSKA (reference sequence). The CDR3 sequence is 15 residues long. CDR3 loop: CSARPGTSGTYEQYF. CDR3 bases: TGCAGTGCTAGGCCCGGGACTAGCGGAACCTACGAGCAGTACTTC.

This clonotype was found a few times. This rearrangement joins TRBV24-1 to TRBJ2-1; D is perhaps TRBD1 (7 bases). This CDR3 spans 16 amino acids. CDR1 is KGHDR and CDR2 is SFDVKD in the germline V gene. Trimming took off 10 bases at V and 3 bases at J, with 21 bases between the two ends. In DNA form, the CDR3 reads TGTGCCACTCCTGATAGGGCGGGACAGTGCTACAATGAGCAGTTCTTC. The encoded protein is CATPDRAGQCYNEQFF.

This clonotype was observed many times. J is TRBJ2-7 and V is TRBV7-2; TRBD1 might be the D (6 bases). Germline CDR1 and CDR2: SGHTA and FQGNSA. The V and J ends lost 1 base and 7 bases respectively, with 11 bases between them. The CDR3 runs to 13 residues. The CDR3 here is CASSLGGRGEQYF. DNA for the CDR3: TGTGCCAGCAGCTTAGGGGGCAGGGGAGAGCAGTACTTC.

The sample holds many counts of this clonotype. The V call is TRBV7-2, the J call TRBJ2-1; 8 nucleotides align to TRBD2. Germline CDR1 SGHTA, CDR2 FQGNSA. The trim removed 0 bases at V and 4 bases at J, leaving 2 bases unmatched. The CDR3 runs to 15 residues. The DNA of the CDR3 is TGTGCCAGCAGCTTAGCTAGCGGGACTTACAATGAGCAGTTCTTC. Encoded protein: CASSLASGTYNEQFF.

Only a few counts were recorded for this clonotype. V gene TRBV20-1 combines with J gene TRBJ1-5, with a possible D match to TRBD1 (5 bases). This CDR3 has 14 amino acids. Trimming took 4 bases from V and 7 from J, leaving 17 bases between them. CDR1 is DFQATT, CDR2 SNEGSKA, per germline (reference sequence). CDR3 DNA sequence: TGCAGTGCTAAAGGCTTAACTGGGGACCAGCCCCAGCATTTT. This codes for CSAKGLTGDQPQHF.

This clonotype came up many times. The chain couples TRBV11-2 to TRBJ2-1; 10 positions match TRBD2. CDR3 length: 18 amino acids. The germline V gene encodes CDR1 SGHAT and CDR2 FQNNGV. The ends lost 4 bases at V and 3 bases at J; junction bases unmatched: 12. In nucleotides, the CDR3 is TGTGCCAGCAGCTCCACCCGCCGGACTAGCGGCGACTACAATGAGCAGTTCTTC. This gives the protein CASSSTRRTSGDYNEQFF.

This clonotype showed up just a few times. CDR3: CSVGLPSDRGSYEQYF. The CDR3 bases are TGCAGCGTTGGACTACCCTCGGACAGGGGCTCCTACGAGCAGTACTTC. The chain couples TRBV29-1 to TRBJ2-7, with 9 bases aligning to TRBD1. Germline assignment: CDR1 SQVTM and CDR2 ANQGSEA. This CDR3 region has 16 residues. V dropped 4 bases and J dropped 0; count of bases not matched to a gene: 10.

The V call is TRBV18, the J call TRBJ2-7; 11 nucleotides match TRBD2. The germline V gene encodes CDR1 KGHSH and CDR2 LQKENI. The V and J ends lost 4 bases and 3 bases, in that order; junction bases with no gene match: 5. The CDR3 length is 15 residues. CDR3 protein: CASSQGLADHYEQYF. The CDR3 DNA is TGTGCCAGCTCACAGGGACTAGCGGACCACTACGAGCAGTACTTC. Complete variable domain (other parts from reference TRBV18 and TRBJ2-7): NAGVMQNPRHLVRRRGQEARLRCSPMKGHSHVYWYRQLPEEGLKFMVYLQKENIIDESGMPKERFSAEFPKEGPSILRIQQVVRGDSAAYFCASSQGLADHYEQYFGPGTRLTVT.

This clonotype was seen a few times. The chain uses TRBV12-3 or TRBV12-4 and TRBJ2-5, with D tentatively TRBD1 (5 bases). CDR3 size: 14 residues. V was clipped by 2 bases and J by 7 bases, with 14 bases between them. CDR3 region: CASSLRGSPGTQYF. In DNA form, the CDR3 reads TGTGCCAGCAGTTTAAGGGGCTCTCCAGGGACCCAGTACTTC.

This clonotype has ten or more counts. The V gene is TRBV5-6, the J gene TRBJ2-2; D ambiguous. The CDR3 has 14 amino acids. Deletions cut 2 bases from V and 1 base from J, with 6 bases between. Germline-derived CDR1 and CDR2 are SGHDT and YYEEEE. The CDR3 spells CASSLLKNTGELFF. CDR3 nucleotide sequence: TGTGCCAGCAGCTTATTAAAGAACACCGGGGAGCTGTTTTTT.

V is TRBV6-5 and J is TRBJ1-4; 10 positions match TRBD1. The ends lost 4 bases at V and 8 bases at J; junction bases unmatched: 7. CDR1 and CDR2 (germline): MNHEY, SVGAGI. The CDR3 consists of 15 residues. The CDR3 protein is CASSLRQGAREKLFF. The CDR3 DNA follows: TGTGCCAGCAGTTTACGACAGGGGGCGCGGGAAAAACTGTTTTTT.

This rearrangement joins TRBV24-1 to TRBJ2-1, with 11 bases fitting TRBD2. CDR1 and CDR2 (germline): KGHDR, SFDVKD. V lost 5 bases, J lost 5 bases, and 4 bases stayed unmatched. This CDR3 region has 15 residues. CDR3 bases: TGTGCCACCAGTGTCGGGACTAGCGGAAACAATGAGCAGTTCTTC. Its protein is CATSVGTSGNNEQFF.

This chain joins TRBV7-3 and TRBJ1-1, with D tentatively TRBD1 (6 bases). There are 13 residues in the CDR3. CDR1 is SGHTA and CDR2 is FQGTGA in the germline V gene. The germline V and J ends were trimmed by 4 bases and 5 bases, with 11 bases remaining between them. The CDR3 here is CASSSGQRTEAFF. CDR3 sequence (DNA): TGTGCCAGCAGCTCCGGACAGAGGACTGAAGCTTTCTTT.

This clonotype was seen at least ten times. The chain joins TRBV5-5 to TRBJ1-6, with D possibly being TRBD1 (5 bases). V shed 6 bases and J shed 0 bases, with 7 bases lying between them. The germline V gene has CDR1 SGHKS and CDR2 YYEKEE (reference sequence). The CDR3 contains 14 residues. The CDR3 here is CASNGGSYNSPLHF. CDR3 DNA sequence: TGTGCCAGCAATGGGGGCTCCTATAATTCACCCCTCCACTTT.

The table lists this clonotype with a few counts. This chain joins TRBV6-5 and TRBJ1-5, with unresolved D. The CDR3 has 15 residues. V was shortened by 0 bases and J by 0 bases, with 6 bases between the two germline ends. Looked up from germline, CDR1 is MNHEY and CDR2 is SVGAGI. The CDR3 DNA sequence: TGTGCCAGCAGTTACTCGACCAGTAGCAATCAGCCCCAGCATTTT. It specifies CASSYSTSSNQPQHF.

This clonotype came up many times. This chain links TRBV20-1 with TRBJ2-3; 12 bases line up with TRBD2. CDR1 and CDR2 from the germline V gene are DFQATT and SNEGSKA (reference sequence). The CDR3 contains 15 residues. V dropped 3 bases and J dropped 6; count of bases not matched to a gene: 7. CDR3 DNA sequence: TGCAGTGCTAGTAGACTAGCGGGGGACCAGGATACGCAGTATTTT. It specifies CSASRLAGDQDTQYF.

This chain joins TRBV19 and TRBJ2-3; 11 bases line up with TRBD1. The junction had 5 bases not matched to a gene; V was cut back by 5 bases and J by 4 bases. The CDR3 sequence is 15 residues long. Germline assignment: CDR1 LNHDA and CDR2 SQIVND (reference sequence). The CDR3: CASSPGTGGADTQYF. DNA of the CDR3: TGTGCCAGTAGTCCCGGGACAGGGGGAGCAGATACGCAGTATTTT.

This clonotype has more than one count but fewer than ten. The DNA is omitted, as the CDR3 cannot be located on it reliably, and the CDR3 follows TCRdb's listing. This sequence joins TRBV6-5 and TRBJ2-7; the table assigns TRBD1, which was not confirmed against the DNA. Both ends counted, the CDR3 spans 14 residues. In germline, CDR1 is MNHEY, CDR2 SVGAGI. The CDR3 spells CASSSSTGTDEQYF.

This chain links TRBV2 with TRBJ2-5, with a weak D call TRBD1 (5 bases). The germline V gene encodes CDR1 SNHLY and CDR2 FYNNEI. The CDR3 has 13 amino acids. V dropped 4 bases and J dropped 1 base, with 7 bases sitting between them. The CDR3 sequence is CASSVRAQETQYF. The DNA for the CDR3 is TGTGCCAGCAGTGTCAGGGCCCAAGAGACCCAGTACTTC.

The chain recombines TRBV11-2 with TRBJ2-2; D is uncertain. CDR3 length equals 14 residues. Trimming cost V 7 bases and J 3 bases, with 12 bases left between them. Germline values: CDR1 SGHAT, CDR2 FQNNGV. The CDR3 region is CASNVDRYTGELFF. Here the CDR3 DNA reads TGTGCCAGCAATGTCGACCGCTACACCGGGGAGCTGTTTTTT.

This clonotype appeared many times. The rearrangement uses TRBV20-1 and TRBJ2-1; a weak D match, TRBD2 (5 bases). There are 11 residues in the CDR3. V lost 6 bases and J 9 bases, leaving 12 bases between the germline ends. Germline loops: CDR1 DFQATT, CDR2 SNEGSKA (reference sequence). CDR3: CSAPWTGEQFF. The CDR3 DNA reads as TGCAGTGCCCCTTGGACTGGTGAGCAGTTCTTC.

This clonotype came up many times. The chain has TRBV5-8 and TRBJ1-1, with D possibly matching TRBD1 (5 bases). Germline CDR1 and CDR2: SGHTS and YDEGEE. V was pared by 4 bases and J by 1 base, with 11 bases between. The CDR3 runs 14 residues. The CDR3: CASSRMRGNTEAFF. The CDR3 bases are TGTGCCAGCAGCCGGATGAGGGGGAACACTGAAGCTTTCTTT.

V is TRBV29-1 and J is TRBJ1-1; D is unclear. Germline V gene lookup returns CDR1 SQVTM and CDR2 ANQGSEA. With 5 bases removed from V and 2 bases from J, the gap between germline ends came to 12 bases. The CDR3 has 13 amino acids. The CDR3 region has the DNA TGCAGCGTTACCAGATCTGGCAACACTGAAGCTTTCTTT. As protein: CSVTRSGNTEAFF.

The sample holds a few counts of this clonotype. The chain joins TRBV6-4 to TRBJ2-7, with TRBD2 identical over 12 bases. Germline V lookup: CDR1 MRHNA, CDR2 SNTAGT. J was trimmed by 0 bases and V by 0 bases; bases with no gene match: 9. The CDR3 spans 19 residues. Written as DNA, the CDR3 is TGTGCCAGCAGTGACTCAGGGGGTACTAGCGGGAGGTCCTCCTACGAGCAGTACTTC. Translated: CASSDSGGTSGRSSYEQYF.

This clonotype occurred a few times. This chain uses TRBV12-3 or TRBV12-4 with TRBJ2-5; 9 bases agree with TRBD1. This CDR3 has 16 residues. Losses at the gene ends were 5 bases for V and 2 bases for J; bases not matched to a gene: 9. The CDR3 coding sequence is TGTGCCAGCAGTGAAAGTGGGACAGGGAATCAAGAGACCCAGTACTTC. Its translation: CASSESGTGNQETQYF.

The genes are TRBV19 and TRBJ1-4; D is uncertain. The V end lost 6 bases, the J end lost 4 bases, and 12 bases lay between the germline ends. The CDR3 extends over 14 amino acids. CDR1 LNHDA and CDR2 SQIVND come from the germline V gene (reference sequence). CDR3 residues: CASRTLARNEKLFF. The CDR3 region has the DNA TGTGCCAGTAGGACTTTGGCACGTAATGAAAAACTGTTTTTT.